This is a list of T cell receptor beta chains from one sample in a study of PD-L1 blockade in urothelial cancer. The assay was immunoSEQ multiplex PCR, and TCRdb's table has in-frame clones only and misses some. The repertoire consists of roughly 38,000 clones, with almost 85% occurring once and the leading ten covering 3.5%. The source was PBMCs, collected around atezolizumab (anti-PD-L1) treatment. Receptors originate from a man in his 70s with urothelial cancer. Each CDR3 is given with its conserved first and last residue. The order of the fields is V gene, CDR3 protein.

v_gene: TRBV5-1
CDR3aa: CASSLDQYNSPLHF

v_gene: TRBV18
CDR3aa: CASSLQPPGRNTEAFF

v_gene: TRBV4-3
CDR3aa: CASSQPGTPEAFF

v_gene: TRBV6-6
CDR3aa: CASSSGTGTYEQYF

v_gene: TRBV10-3
CDR3aa: CAISGTSGSSPGSSYNEQFF

v_gene: TRBV19
CDR3aa: CASSTRTSGGAVDTQYF

v_gene: TRBV5-6
CDR3aa: CASSLDVPRETQYF

v_gene: TRBV7-8
CDR3aa: CASSPPVQGQLETQYF

v_gene: TRBV23-1
CDR3aa: CASSQPIRTESSYEQYF

v_gene: TRBV4-3
CDR3aa: CASSRDRNYGYTF

v_gene: TRBV7-2
CDR3aa: CASSLAGGRVETQYF

v_gene: TRBV2
CDR3aa: CASRKRREGVETQYF

v_gene: TRBV7-2
CDR3aa: CASSLAGGKQPQHF

v_gene: TRBV7-2
CDR3aa: CASSPESTDTQYF

v_gene: TRBV7-2
CDR3aa: CASSLPEALGGYTF

v_gene: TRBV2
CDR3aa: CASREGLGSYNEQFF

v_gene: TRBV30
CDR3aa: CATRHDYRGEQFF

v_gene: TRBV27
CDR3aa: CASSPRGGEVAFF

v_gene: TRBV9
CDR3aa: CASSAAGTGGGEQFF

v_gene: TRBV9
CDR3aa: CASSRRDSPTSAQYF

v_gene: TRBV25-1
CDR3aa: CASRGQAGRAQYF

v_gene: TRBV7-2
CDR3aa: CASSVRAGGLYEQYF

v_gene: TRBV5-6
CDR3aa: CASSPVGGYEQYF

v_gene: TRBV5-5
CDR3aa: CASSWGQLNTGELFF

v_gene: TRBV19
CDR3aa: CASSIIRGAQETQYF

v_gene: TRBV19
CDR3aa: CASSIDPVGVAGAGEQFF

v_gene: TRBV7-9
CDR3aa: CASSARTDTDTQYF

v_gene: TRBV7-2
CDR3aa: CASSLAQGTGGVGELFF

v_gene: TRBV5-5
CDR3aa: CASSLQGLSGNTIYF

v_gene: TRBV13
CDR3aa: CAGSLSLRAGALSNEQFF

v_gene: TRBV2
CDR3aa: CASSERQDRLFYNSPLHF

v_gene: TRBV5-5
CDR3aa: CASSSGGNTIYF

v_gene: TRBV5-1
CDR3aa: CASTSGGGLYGYTF

v_gene: TRBV28
CDR3aa: CASSFQGAGNNEQFF

v_gene: TRBV14
CDR3aa: CASSQELSRPNTEAFF

v_gene: TRBV18
CDR3aa: CASEPTGGAAEQYF

v_gene: TRBV4-3
CDR3aa: CASSQARAPSLDIQYF

v_gene: TRBV6-4
CDR3aa: CANKGRGPGPQHF

v_gene: TRBV18
CDR3aa: CASSPFTEAYEQYF

v_gene: TRBV11-2
CDR3aa: CASSFRTEGPLNTEAFF

v_gene: TRBV4-2
CDR3aa: CASSQDRVSGNTIYF

v_gene: TRBV7-2
CDR3aa: CASSGGGPKAEAFF

v_gene: TRBV7-9
CDR3aa: CASSPGQSNEKLFF

v_gene: TRBV5-6
CDR3aa: CASSLAYGGAYEQYF

v_gene: TRBV5-6
CDR3aa: CASSLRSGDINQPQHF

v_gene: TRBV10-3
CDR3aa: CATRLDSTEAFF

v_gene: TRBV5-1
CDR3aa: CASSLGTINYGYTF

v_gene: TRBV19
CDR3aa: CASTHRAQGAEAFF

v_gene: TRBV19
CDR3aa: CASSIDQKQPQHF

v_gene: TRBV6-5
CDR3aa: CASLGAVGEAFF

v_gene: TRBV6-5
CDR3aa: CASIEAFTGELFF

v_gene: TRBV2
CDR3aa: CASRYTGSTEAFF

v_gene: TRBV27
CDR3aa: CASSLSRGDTQYF

v_gene: TRBV29-1
CDR3aa: CSVEGTSVSSTDTQYF

v_gene: TRBV4-2
CDR3aa: CASSQAVTGELFF

v_gene: TRBV6-5
CDR3aa: CASSTNTNYGYTF

v_gene: TRBV7-7
CDR3aa: CASSLRQELTQYF

v_gene: TRBV5-1
CDR3aa: CASSFGSGSSYNEQFF

v_gene: TRBV6-4
CDR3aa: CASSGQVGTGELFF

v_gene: TRBV5-1
CDR3aa: CASSLSSGRAYEQYF